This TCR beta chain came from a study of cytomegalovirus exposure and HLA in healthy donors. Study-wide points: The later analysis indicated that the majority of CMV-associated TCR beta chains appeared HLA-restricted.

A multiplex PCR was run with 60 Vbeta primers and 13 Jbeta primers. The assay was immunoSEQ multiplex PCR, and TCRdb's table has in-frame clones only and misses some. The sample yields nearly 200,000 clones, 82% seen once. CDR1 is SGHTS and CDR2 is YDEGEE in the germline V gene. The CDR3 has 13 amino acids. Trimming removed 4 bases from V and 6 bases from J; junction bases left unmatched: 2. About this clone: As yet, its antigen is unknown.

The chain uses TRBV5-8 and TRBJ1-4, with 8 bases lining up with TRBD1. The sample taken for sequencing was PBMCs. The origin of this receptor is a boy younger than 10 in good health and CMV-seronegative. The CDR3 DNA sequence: TGTGCCAGCAGCACAGGGGGGTATGAAAAACTGTTTTTT. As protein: CASSTGGYEKLFF.